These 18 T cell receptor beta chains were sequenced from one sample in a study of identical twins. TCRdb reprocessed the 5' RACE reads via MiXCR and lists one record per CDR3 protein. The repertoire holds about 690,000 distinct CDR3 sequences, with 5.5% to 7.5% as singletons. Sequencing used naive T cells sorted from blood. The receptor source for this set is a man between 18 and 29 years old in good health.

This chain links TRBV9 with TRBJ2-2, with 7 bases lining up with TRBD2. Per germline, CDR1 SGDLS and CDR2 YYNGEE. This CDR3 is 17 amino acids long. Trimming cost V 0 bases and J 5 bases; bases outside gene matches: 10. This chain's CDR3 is CASSVETSIETTGELFF. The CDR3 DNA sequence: TGTGCCAGCAGCGTAGAGACTAGCATAGAGACAACCGGGGAGCTGTTTTTT.

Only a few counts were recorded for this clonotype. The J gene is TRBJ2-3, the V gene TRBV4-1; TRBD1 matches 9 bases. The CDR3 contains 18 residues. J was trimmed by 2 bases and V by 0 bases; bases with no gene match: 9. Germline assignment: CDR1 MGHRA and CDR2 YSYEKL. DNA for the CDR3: TGCGCCAGCAGCCAAGAAACCGCCGGGACAGGGTTCACAGATACGCAGTATTTT. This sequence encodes CASSQETAGTGFTDTQYF.

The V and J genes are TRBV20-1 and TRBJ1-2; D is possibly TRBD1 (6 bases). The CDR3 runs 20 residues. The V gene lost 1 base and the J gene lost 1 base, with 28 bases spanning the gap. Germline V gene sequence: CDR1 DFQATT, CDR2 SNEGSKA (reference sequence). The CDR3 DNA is TGCAGTGCTAGAGCCATCAACCCGATCCGATTGACAGGACGTAACTATGGCTACACCTTC. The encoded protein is CSARAINPIRLTGRNYGYTF.

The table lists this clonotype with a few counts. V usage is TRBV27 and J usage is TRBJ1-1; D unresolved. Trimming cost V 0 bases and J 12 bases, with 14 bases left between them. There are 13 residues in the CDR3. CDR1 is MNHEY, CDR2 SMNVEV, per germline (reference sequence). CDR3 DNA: TGTGCCAGCAGTTTATCTCTCATGGCGGATACTTTCTTT. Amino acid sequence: CASSLSLMADTFF.

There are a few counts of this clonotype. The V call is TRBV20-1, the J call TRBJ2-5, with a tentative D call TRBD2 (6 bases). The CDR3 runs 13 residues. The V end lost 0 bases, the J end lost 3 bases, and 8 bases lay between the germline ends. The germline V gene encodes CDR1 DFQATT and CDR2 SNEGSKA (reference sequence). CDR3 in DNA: TGCAGTGCTAGAGATCGGGAGAAAGAGACCCAGTACTTC. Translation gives CSARDREKETQYF.

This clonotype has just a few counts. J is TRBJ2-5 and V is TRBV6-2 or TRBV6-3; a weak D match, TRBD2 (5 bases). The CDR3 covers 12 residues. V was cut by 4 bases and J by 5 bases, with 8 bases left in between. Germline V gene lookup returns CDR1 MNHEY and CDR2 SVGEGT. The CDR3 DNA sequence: TGTGCCAGCAGTTCCGGGATGGAGACCCAGTACTTC. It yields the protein CASSSGMETQYF.

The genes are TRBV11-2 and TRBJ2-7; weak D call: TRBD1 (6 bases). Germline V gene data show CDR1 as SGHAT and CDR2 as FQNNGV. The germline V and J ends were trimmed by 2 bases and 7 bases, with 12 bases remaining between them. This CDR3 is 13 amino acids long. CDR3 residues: CASSLTGTLEQYF. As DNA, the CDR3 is TGTGCCAGCAGCTTAACAGGGACCCTGGAGCAGTACTTC. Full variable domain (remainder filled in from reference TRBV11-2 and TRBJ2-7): EAGVAQSPRYKIIEKRQSVAFWCNPISGHATLYWYQQILGQGPKLLIQFQNNGVVDDSQLPKDRFSAERLKGVDSTLKIQPAKLEDSAVYLCASSLTGTLEQYFGPGTRLTVT.

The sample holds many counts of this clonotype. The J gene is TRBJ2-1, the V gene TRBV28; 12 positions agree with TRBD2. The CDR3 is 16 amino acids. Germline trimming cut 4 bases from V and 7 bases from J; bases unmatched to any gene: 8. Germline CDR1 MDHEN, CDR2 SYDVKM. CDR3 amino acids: CASSYPTSGRWNEQFF. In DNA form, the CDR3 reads TGTGCCAGCAGTTACCCGACTAGCGGGAGATGGAATGAGCAGTTCTTC. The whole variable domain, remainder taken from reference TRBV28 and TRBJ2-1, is DVKVTQSSRYLVKRTGEKVFLECVQDMDHENMFWYRQDPGLGLRLIYFSYDVKMKEKGDIPEGYSVSREKKERFSLILESASTNQTSMYLCASSYPTSGRWNEQFFGPGTRLTVL.

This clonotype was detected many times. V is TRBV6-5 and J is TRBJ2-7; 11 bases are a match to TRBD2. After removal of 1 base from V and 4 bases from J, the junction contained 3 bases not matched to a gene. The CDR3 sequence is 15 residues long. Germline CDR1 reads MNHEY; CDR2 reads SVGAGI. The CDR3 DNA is TGTGCCAGCAGTTACTTACTAGCGGGAGATTACGAGCAGTACTTC. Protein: CASSYLLAGDYEQYF.

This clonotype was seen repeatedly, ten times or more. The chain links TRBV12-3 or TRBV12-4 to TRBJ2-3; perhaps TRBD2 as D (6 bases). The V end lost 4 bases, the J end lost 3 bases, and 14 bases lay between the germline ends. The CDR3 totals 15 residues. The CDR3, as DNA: TGTGCCAGCAGTTCGCTTGGGACTTTTACAGATACGCAGTATTTT. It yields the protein CASSSLGTFTDTQYF.

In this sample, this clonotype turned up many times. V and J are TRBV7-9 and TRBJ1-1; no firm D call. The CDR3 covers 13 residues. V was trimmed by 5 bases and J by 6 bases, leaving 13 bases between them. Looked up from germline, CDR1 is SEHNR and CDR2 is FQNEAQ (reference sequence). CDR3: CASSQRRVSEAFF. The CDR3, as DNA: TGTGCCAGCAGCCAGAGGAGGGTTTCTGAAGCTTTCTTT.

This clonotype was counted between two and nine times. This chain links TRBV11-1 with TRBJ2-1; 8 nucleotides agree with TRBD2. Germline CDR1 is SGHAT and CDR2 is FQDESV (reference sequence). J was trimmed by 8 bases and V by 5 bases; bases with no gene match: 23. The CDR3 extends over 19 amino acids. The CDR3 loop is CASSTRQILSGTRSDEQFF. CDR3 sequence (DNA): TGTGCCAGCAGCACGAGACAAATACTTTCCGGGACTAGGAGCGATGAGCAGTTCTTC.

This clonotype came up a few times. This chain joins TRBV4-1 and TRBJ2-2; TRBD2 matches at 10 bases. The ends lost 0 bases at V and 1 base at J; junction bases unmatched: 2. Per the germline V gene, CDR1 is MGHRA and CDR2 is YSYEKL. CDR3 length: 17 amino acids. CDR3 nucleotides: TGCGCCAGCAGCCAAGACCCTAGCGGGAGGAACACCGGGGAGCTGTTTTTT. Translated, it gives CASSQDPSGRNTGELFF.

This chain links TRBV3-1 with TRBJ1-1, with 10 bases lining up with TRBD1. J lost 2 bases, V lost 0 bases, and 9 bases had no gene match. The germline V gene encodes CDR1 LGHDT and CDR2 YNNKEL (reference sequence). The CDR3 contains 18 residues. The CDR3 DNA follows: TGTGCCAGCAGCCAAGATTTCGGGACAGGGGCTTCTAACACTGAAGCTTTCTTT. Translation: CASSQDFGTGASNTEAFF.

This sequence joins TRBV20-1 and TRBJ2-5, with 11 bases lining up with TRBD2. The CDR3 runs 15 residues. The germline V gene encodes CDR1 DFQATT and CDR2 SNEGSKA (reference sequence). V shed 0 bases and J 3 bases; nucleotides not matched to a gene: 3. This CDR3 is CSARDLTSGEETQYF. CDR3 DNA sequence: TGCAGTGCTAGAGATCTGACTAGCGGGGAAGAGACCCAGTACTTC.

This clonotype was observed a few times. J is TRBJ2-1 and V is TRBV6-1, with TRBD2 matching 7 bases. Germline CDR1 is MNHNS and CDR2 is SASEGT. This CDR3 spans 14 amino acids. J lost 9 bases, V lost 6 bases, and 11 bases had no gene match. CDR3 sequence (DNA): TGTGCCAGCAGCCCCTCTAGCGGTTTCGGTGAGCAGTTCTTC. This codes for CASSPSSGFGEQFF.

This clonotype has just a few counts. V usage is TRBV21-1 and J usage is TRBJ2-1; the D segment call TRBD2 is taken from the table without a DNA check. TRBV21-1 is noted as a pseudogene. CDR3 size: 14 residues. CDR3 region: CASADRGRPNEQFF. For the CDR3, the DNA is TGTGCCAGCGCAGATCGCGGGAGGCCCAATGAGCAGTTCTTC.

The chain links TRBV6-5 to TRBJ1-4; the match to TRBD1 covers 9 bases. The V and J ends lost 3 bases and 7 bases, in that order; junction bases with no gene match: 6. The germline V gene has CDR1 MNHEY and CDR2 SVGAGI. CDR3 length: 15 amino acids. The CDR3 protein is CASSYERDRVEKLFF. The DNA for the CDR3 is TGTGCCAGCAGTTATGAGCGGGACAGGGTTGAAAAACTGTTTTTT.